This T cell receptor beta chain was captured in a study of shared clonotypes between healthy human individuals (dated by TCRdb to 2019 to 2021). Some background on the complete study: The cohort included three men and a couple of women between 18 and 49 years of age. Leukapheresis yielded between about 0.9 and 9.5 billion PBMCs per donor. For each donor, CD4 naive and CD4 memory were each given three plates, CD8 naive was given two plates, and CD8 memory was given one plate. To increase sequencing depth and limit assay-specific biases, TCR repertoire library preparation and sequencing were carried out by different laboratories using diverse techniques. To estimate repertoire size and how much clonotype sharing occurs between individuals, the study deeply sequenced the blood TCR repertoires of about five healthy adults.

Using the deep immunoSEQ assay, TCR CDR3 regions were amplified from genomic DNA by multiplex PCR. Genomic DNA extracted from each cell subset was distributed evenly over all wells of several immunoSEQ 96-well plates, and each plate served as one replicate. Each replicate PCR for sorted subsets received roughly 200 ng genomic DNA, equal to about 29,000 T cell genomes. Purified libraries were measured with a Qubit 3.0 fluorometer, size-checked on a Bioanalyzer 2100, and measured again with the KAPA Library Quantification kit. Every immunoSEQ 96-well plate was sequenced on a separate single-read 150-cycle Illumina NextSeq 550 flow cell. For the original study's pipeline: Because only junctional sequences without quality scores were contained in the immunoSEQ output, filtering matching that applied to full-length reads could not be performed. To assign V/J genes and CDR3, sequences were annotated against IMGT germline references using PyIR, a Python wrapper for IgBLAST v1.9. Reads were removed for weak V/J assignments (E-value above 1e-6), missing CDR3, stop codons, out-of-frame junctions, or ambiguous translated residues. V3J clonotypes were defined by identical inferred V gene, J gene, and CDR3 amino acid sequence. Percentage overlap between repertoires was calculated by dividing the number of shared unique clonotypes by the size of the smaller repertoire. RTK rarefaction, the Chao1 estimator, and Recon v2.1 estimates of unobserved clonotypes were used to assess repertoire richness. For all TCRbeta clonotypes obtained by the gDNA method from a few donors, generation probabilities were computed with OLGA. TCRdb obtained this table from immuneACCESS and retained in-frame rearrangements with V and J assigned. These tables miss some clones; where compared with another copy, unresolved V genes account for less than half of the shortfall, and the remainder is unexplained. That table gives V, J and clone size, and the DNA gave D and trimming. The sample table shows about 1.5 million clones, and roughly 96% are seen once. In total, the top ten clones hold approximately 1.1% of the sample.

The donors were healthy, HIV-negative adults who had no recently reported acute infections or vaccinations. Every donor was a Caucasian adult residing in Nashville, Tennessee, USA. CD4+ T cells were enriched through magnetic negative selection, after which naive cells were positively selected on CD45RA and the remaining negative fraction served as the memory subset. After blood collection by leukapheresis, PBMCs were isolated using Ficoll-Histopaque density gradient centrifugation and then cryopreserved in the vapor phase of liquid nitrogen. Purity and quantity of every magnetically sorted T cell population were checked by analytical flow cytometry. From each sorted fraction, genomic DNA was isolated and quantified by UV absorbance on a Nanodrop 2000c. About this clone: Its antigen target is currently unknown. No much larger clonotype is one base removed from it; base qualities were not supplied.

Findings and caveats that apply to the study as a whole: Larger estimated clonotype richness was generally found for naive subsets than for memory subsets. Pairwise subsampling led to the expectation that sequencing depth would affect the degree of clonotype sharing among donors. Compared with non-shared clonotypes, clonotypes shared by all four sorted-subset donors had higher generation probabilities. Sampling was restricted to blood, and TCR repertoires in tissues likely differ from the TCR repertoires found in blood. Sharing across a few donors was observed for around 5% of naive CD4, 3.5% of naive CD8, 2.3% of memory CD4, and around 0.44% of memory CD8 clonotypes. Rarefaction of sorted-subset datasets indicated incomplete sequencing despite the large sequencing depth. The small number of donors limited the genetic and exposure-history diversity represented.

The CDR1 and CDR2 encoded by the germline V gene are SGHDN and FVKESK. At the junction V is shortened by 6 bases and J by 4 bases; bases outside the gene matches: 8. The CDR3 holds 15 amino acids from the cysteine to the phenylalanine. The CDR3 DNA has 45 bases and is translated from base 1. This sequence was found in a man aged 25-45 years in good health. The sample comprised naive CD4+ T cells sorted from blood. Interpreted using the paper, the cell subset or site label stands for: CD45RA+ positively selected. This sequence uses TRBV14 and TRBJ2-7; 11 bases in between match TRBD1. The CDR3 sequence is CASRRTGTGGYEQYF. The DNA reads as follows: TGTGCCAGCAGGCGTACCGGGACAGGGGGATACGAGCAGTACTTC.